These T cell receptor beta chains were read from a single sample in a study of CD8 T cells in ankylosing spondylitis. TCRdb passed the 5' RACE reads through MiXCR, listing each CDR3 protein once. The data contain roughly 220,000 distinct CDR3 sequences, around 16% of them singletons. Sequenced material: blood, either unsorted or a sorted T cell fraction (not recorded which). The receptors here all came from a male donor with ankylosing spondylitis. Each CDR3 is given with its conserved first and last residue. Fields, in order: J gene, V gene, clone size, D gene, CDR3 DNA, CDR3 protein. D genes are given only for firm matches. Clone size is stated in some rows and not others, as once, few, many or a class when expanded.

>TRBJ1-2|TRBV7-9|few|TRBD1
TGTGCCAGCAGCTCTGAGACCGGGACAGGGTATGGCTACACCTTC
CASSSETGTGYGYTF
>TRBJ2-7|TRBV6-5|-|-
TGTGCCAGCAGTTACAGCCCTGGACGGACTTACTACGAGCAGTACTTC
CASSYSPGRTYYEQYF
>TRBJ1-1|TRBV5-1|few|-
TGCGCCAGCAGCTGGGCCCTTCGGGGCACTGAAGCTTTCTTT
CASSWALRGTEAFF
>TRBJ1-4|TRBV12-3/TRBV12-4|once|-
TGTGCCAGCAGTTTAGCACTAGGAGTACCACCAGAAAAACTGTTTTTT
CASSLALGVPPEKLFF
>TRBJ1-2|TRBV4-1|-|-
TGCGCCAGCAGCCCCCGCGATGGGGGGCCCGATGGGTATGGCTACACCTTC
CASSPRDGGPDGYGYTF
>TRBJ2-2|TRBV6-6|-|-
TGTGCCAGCAGTTACGGGGTCGCCGGGGAGCTGTTTTTT
CASSYGVAGELFF
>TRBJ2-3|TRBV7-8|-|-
TGTGCCAGCAGCTTGGGGGACCCAGATACGCAGTATTTT
CASSLGDPDTQYF
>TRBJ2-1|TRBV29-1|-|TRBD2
TGCAGCGTTAACCTAGCGGACTACAATGAGCAGTTCTTC
CSVNLADYNEQFF
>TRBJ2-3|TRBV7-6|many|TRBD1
TGTGCCAGCAGCTTAGAGGGACAGGACACAGATACGCAGTATTTT
CASSLEGQDTDTQYF
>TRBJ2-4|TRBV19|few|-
TGTGCCAGTAATTCCAACGCTCACATTCAGTACTTC
CASNSNAHIQYF
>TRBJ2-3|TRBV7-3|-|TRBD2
TGTGCCAGCAGCCCCGTGGCCCTGGCTAGCGGGAAAGATACGCAGTATTTT
CASSPVALASGKDTQYF
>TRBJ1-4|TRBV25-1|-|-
TGTGCCAGCAGTGAAGGCTCCGGCAAGGAGGCACTGTTTTTT
CASSEGSGKEALFF
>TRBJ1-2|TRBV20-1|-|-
TGCAGTGCTAGAGATCTGACAGGCGAAATCGTCTATGGCTACACCTTC
CSARDLTGEIVYGYTF
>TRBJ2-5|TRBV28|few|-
TGTGCCAGCAGTTTGACGCAGGGTCAAGAGACCCAGTACTTC
CASSLTQGQETQYF
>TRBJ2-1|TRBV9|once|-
TGTGCCAGCAGCGGAAACTCCGGGGATGAGCAGTTCTTC
CASSGNSGDEQFF
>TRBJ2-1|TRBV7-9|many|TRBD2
TGTGCCAGCAGCTTGGCTAGCGGGATCTACAATGAGCAGTTCTTC
CASSLASGIYNEQFF
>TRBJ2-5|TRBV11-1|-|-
TGTGCCAGCAGCACCCGGGACTCCCCTCGGGAGACCCAGTACTTC
CASSTRDSPRETQYF
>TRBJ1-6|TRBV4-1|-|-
TGCGCCAGCAGCCAAGTGGTCAATTCACCCCTCCACTTT
CASSQVVNSPLHF
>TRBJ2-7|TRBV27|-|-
TGTGCCAGCAGTTCAGCGTTAGGAGATTACGAGCAGTACTTC
CASSSALGDYEQYF
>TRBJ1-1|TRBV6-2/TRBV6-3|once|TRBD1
TGTGCCAGCGAACAGGGGATGAACACTGAAGCTTTCTTT
CASEQGMNTEAFF
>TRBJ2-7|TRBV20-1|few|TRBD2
TGCAGGGTGGGGACTAGCGGGAGTGTCTACGAGCAGTACTTC
CRVGTSGSVYEQYF
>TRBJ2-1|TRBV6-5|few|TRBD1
TGTGCCAGCAGTACTCAGCCCGGGACAGGGCCCAATGAGCAGTTCTTC
CASSTQPGTGPNEQFF
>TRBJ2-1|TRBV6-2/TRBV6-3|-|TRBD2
TGTGCCAGCAGTTACGTGAGCGGGAGCTATGAGCAGTTCTTC
CASSYVSGSYEQFF
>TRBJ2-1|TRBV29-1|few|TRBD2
TGCAGCGTGGGACTAGCGGGGGACAATGAGCAGTTCTTC
CSVGLAGDNEQFF
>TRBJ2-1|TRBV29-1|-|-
TGCAGCGTTGAAGGCCAGCGGTCCTACAATGAGCAGTTCTTC
CSVEGQRSYNEQFF
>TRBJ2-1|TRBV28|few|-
TGTGCCAGCAGTTCCCCCCCTCCATCCCCCTCCTACAATGAGCAGTTCTTC
CASSSPPPSPSYNEQFF
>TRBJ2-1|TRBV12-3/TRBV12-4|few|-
TGTGCCAGCACTGACCCTTCTAGGGAGAAGTTCTTC
CASTDPSREKFF
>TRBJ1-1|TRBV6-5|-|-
TGTGCCAGCAGTTACTCTGGGAATGAAGCTTTCTTT
CASSYSGNEAFF
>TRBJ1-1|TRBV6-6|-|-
TGTGCCAGCAGTTACCCCGGATTCACTGAAGCTTTCTTT
CASSYPGFTEAFF
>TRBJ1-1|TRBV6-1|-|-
TGTGCCAGCATCCAAGGTGGGGGGATGAACACTGAAGCTTTCTTT
CASIQGGGMNTEAFF
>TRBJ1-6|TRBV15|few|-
TGTGCCACCAGCCCGACAACCTATAATTCACCCCTCCACTTT
CATSPTTYNSPLHF
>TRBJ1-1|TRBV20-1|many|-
TGCAGTGCTAGACCGTGGGACGGTGTAAGCCTTAACACTGAAGCTTTCTTT
CSARPWDGVSLNTEAFF
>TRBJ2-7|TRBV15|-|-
TGTGCCACCAGCAGAGATATGGTTGGTTCAGCCTACGAGCAGTACTTC
CATSRDMVGSAYEQYF
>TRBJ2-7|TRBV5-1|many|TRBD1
TGTGCCAGCAGTTGGGACAGTTCCTACGAGCAGTACTTC
CASSWDSSYEQYF
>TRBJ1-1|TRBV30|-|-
TGTGCCTGGGCAGGGGCGCACACTGAAGCTTTCTTT
CAWAGAHTEAFF
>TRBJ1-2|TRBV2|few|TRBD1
TGTGCCAGCAACCGGGACAGAGAGGGACTTGGCTATGGCTACACCTTC
CASNRDREGLGYGYTF
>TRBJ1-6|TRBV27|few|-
TGTGCCAGCAGTTCCTTGGGACATAATTCACCCCTCCACTTT
CASSSLGHNSPLHF
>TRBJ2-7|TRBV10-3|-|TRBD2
TGTGCCATCAGTGAGCCAGGGAGGGGTTCCTACGAGCAGTACTTC
CAISEPGRGSYEQYF
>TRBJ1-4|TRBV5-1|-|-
TGCGCCAGTACCACGCCGGGTGAAAAACTGTTTTTT
CASTTPGEKLFF